This TCR beta chain was sequenced for a study of preoperative IRX-2 immunotherapy in early breast cancer (dated by TCRdb to between 2019 and 2020). As encoded in the germline V gene, CDR1 is SGHRS while CDR2 is YFSETQ. Germline trimming amounts to 4 bases on V and 7 bases on J, with 5 as the count of junction bases outside the gene matches. Measured from the cysteine to the phenylalanine, the CDR3 is 14 residues long. The kept DNA is CDR3 alone, 42 bases in frame from the first base. For this clone: Its antigen remains unidentified. No quality values exist for individual bases; no much larger clone is one base distant.

Libraries were built with the immunoSEQ multiplex PCR assay. Drawn from immuneACCESS, this table holds only the in-frame rearrangements with V and J called that TCRdb kept. Clones are partly lost; checked studies trace under half to an unresolved V gene and leave the rest unexplained. A total of under 11,000 clones appear in this sample, 75% to 90% of them only once. The ten largest clones capture roughly 5.6% of the sample. The sample's treatment or condition label is to be understood as: preoperative locoregional IRX-2 cytokine immunotherapy. The samples were obtained from a phase Ib study in which preoperative, locoregional IRX-2 cytokine immunotherapy intended to prime immune responses was tested. Patients with early-stage breast cancer who were given IRX-2 before surgery served as donors.

The sequence is built from TRBV5-1 and TRBJ1-4, and TRBD1 aligns with 9 junction nucleotides. This TCR came from a human donor with breast cancer. The specimen comprised lymph node tissue, sampled before IRX-2 immunotherapy. The DNA sequence is given as TGCGCCAGCAGCCCCCGGGACAGGGTTGAAAAACTGTTTTTT. It translates to CASSPRDRVEKLFF. Joined to the reference TRBV5-1 and TRBJ1-4 proteins, this CDR3 gives the full variable domain: KAGVTQTPRYLIKTRGQQVTLSCSPISGHRSVSWYQQTPGQGLQFLFEYFSETQRNKGNFPGRFSGRQFSNSRSEMNVSTLELGDSALYLCASSPRDRVEKLFFGSGTQLSVL.